These T cell receptor beta chains were read from a single sample in a study of cytomegalovirus exposure and HLA in healthy donors. Measured with immunoSEQ multiplex PCR; TCRdb has only the in-frame clones, and not every one. This sample carries 120,000 or so clones, around 82% of them seen once, and the ten largest clones take approximately 3.5%. The sequencing input was PBMCs. These receptor sequences come from a woman aged 40 to 49 in good health and CMV-seropositive. The CDR3 runs from the conserved cysteine through the conserved F or W. D genes are given only for firm matches. Clone size is given for some rows only: seen once, a few or many times, or a class if the clone is expanded.

D gene,V gene,J gene,clone size,CDR3 DNA,CDR3 protein
TRBD1,TRBV5-8,TRBJ2-3,-,TGTGCCAGCAGCTTTTTAACCGGGACAGGGCAAGATACGCAGTATTTT,CASSFLTGTGQDTQYF
-,TRBV30,TRBJ2-2,-,TGTGCCTGGAGTGGGGAGGACCGGGGAGCTGTTTTT,CAWSGEDRGAVF
TRBD2,TRBV27,TRBJ2-1,once,TGTGCCAGCAGTTTATCTAGGGAGGGATACAATGAGCAGTTCTTC,CASSLSREGYNEQFF
-,TRBV30,TRBJ1-1,-,TGTGCCTGGAAACCCGACAGCCCGAACACTGAAGCTTTCTTT,CAWKPDSPNTEAFF
-,TRBV28,TRBJ1-5,-,TGTGCCAGCAGTCTGGACTTTAACAGCAATCAGCCCCAGCATTTT,CASSLDFNSNQPQHF
-,TRBV4-3,TRBJ2-1,-,TGCGCCAGCAGCCTGACTCCCCGACTAGAGTACAATGAGCAGTTCTTC,CASSLTPRLEYNEQFF
-,TRBV2,TRBJ2-7,-,TGTGCCAGCAACAGGGCCTCCTACGAGCAGTACTTC,CASNRASYEQYF
-,TRBV19,TRBJ1-1,-,TGTGCCAGTAGTATGACAAGGAACACTGAAGCTTTCTTT,CASSMTRNTEAFF
-,TRBV7-6,TRBJ2-1,-,TGTGCCAGCAGCTTACCTGCGAGGAGCTCCTACAATGAGCAGTTCTTC,CASSLPARSSYNEQFF
-,TRBV2,TRBJ2-7,-,TGTGCCAGCAGCCCCACTAGATTCTCCTACGAGCAGTACTTC,CASSPTRFSYEQYF
-,TRBV5-4,TRBJ1-2,few,TGTGCCAGCAGCTCCCCAAACCGACTTTTAGGCTACACCTTC,CASSSPNRLLGYTF
TRBD1,TRBV5-6,TRBJ2-1,-,TGTGCCAGCAGTAGCCCCGGGACAGGTTACAATGAGCAGTTCTTC,CASSSPGTGYNEQFF
-,TRBV2,TRBJ1-2,-,TGTGCCAGCAGTGAATTATCGGGGGGCTACTATGGCTACACCTTC,CASSELSGGYYGYTF
TRBD1,TRBV28,TRBJ1-5,-,TGTGCCAGCAGTCTACGGACAGGGAATCAGCCCCAGCATTTT,CASSLRTGNQPQHF
-,TRBV7-8,TRBJ1-1,-,TGTGCCAGCAGCTTTTCTCGGAACACTGAAGCTTTCTTT,CASSFSRNTEAFF
-,TRBV15,TRBJ2-5,-,TGTGCCACCAGCAGAGAAGGGGCGGAGACCCAGTACTTC,CATSREGAETQYF
-,TRBV4-2,TRBJ2-2,-,TGTGCCAGCAGCCAAGGGTCCGGGAACACCGGGGAGCTGTTTTTT,CASSQGSGNTGELFF
-,TRBV21-1,TRBJ1-4,-,TGTGCCAGCAGAAAAGCCCAACAGGGTGATACTAATGAAAAACTGTTTTTT,CASRKAQQGDTNEKLFF
TRBD1,TRBV29-1,TRBJ1-2,-,TGCAGCGTTGCGACAGGGGGCGGTGGCTACACCTTC,CSVATGGGGYTF
TRBD2,TRBV9,TRBJ2-2,-,TGTGCCAGCGGGACTAGCGGGTATGGTACCGGGGAGCTGTTTTTT,CASGTSGYGTGELFF
-,TRBV2,TRBJ2-1,few,TGTGCCAGCAGTGGTGGGACTTACAATGAGCAGTTCTTC,CASSGGTYNEQFF
TRBD2,TRBV11-1,TRBJ2-5,-,TGTGCCAGCAGCTTAGCGGGACTAGCGGGAGAAGAGACCCAGTACTTC,CASSLAGLAGEETQYF
TRBD2,TRBV5-3,TRBJ2-3,-,TGTGCCAGAAGCTCGCGTAGACTAGCGGGATGCGATACGCAGTATTTT,CARSSRRLAGCDTQYF
TRBD1,TRBV28,TRBJ1-2,-,TGTGCCAGCAGTCCCGACAGGGGCTATGGCTACACCTTC,CASSPDRGYGYTF
-,TRBV7-2,TRBJ1-2,-,TGTGCCAGCAGCCAACAACAGGGTTCTAACTATGGCTACACCTTC,CASSQQQGSNYGYTF
TRBD1,TRBV6-5,TRBJ2-4,-,TGTGCCAGCAGAACCATGACAGGGGTCGAAAACATTCAGTACTTC,CASRTMTGVENIQYF
-,TRBV27,TRBJ1-2,-,TGTGCCAGCAGTTTCGACAGGTCTCGTGGCTACACCTTC,CASSFDRSRGYTF
TRBD1,TRBV6-6,TRBJ2-1,-,TGTGCCAGCCGCCTCGGGACAGAATACAATGAGCAGTTCTTC,CASRLGTEYNEQFF
-,TRBV21-1,TRBJ2-5,-,TGTGCCAGCAGCAAAACACCACTAGCGGGAAACCCGGACGAAGACCAAGAGACCCAGTACTTC,CASSKTPLAGNPDEDQETQYF
TRBD1,TRBV5-1,TRBJ1-3,-,TGCGCCAGCAGCCGCGGACAGGGGGCTGGAAACACCATATATTTT,CASSRGQGAGNTIYF
TRBD1,TRBV6-1,TRBJ2-7,few,TGTGCCAGCCAGGGGGCAAACTACGAGCAGTACTTC,CASQGANYEQYF
-,TRBV6-1,TRBJ1-1,-,TGTGCCAGCAGAACGGGGAACACTGAAGCTTTCTTT,CASRTGNTEAFF
TRBD1,TRBV30,TRBJ1-1,-,TGTGCCTGGAGCAGATTACCGGGACAGGGGATTAACACTGAAGCTTTCTTT,CAWSRLPGQGINTEAFF
TRBD1,TRBV4-2,TRBJ2-3,-,TGTGCCAGCAGCCAAGAAGGGGGCGGACAGGCCACAGATACGCAGTATTTT,CASSQEGGGQATDTQYF
-,TRBV2,TRBJ1-2,-,TGTGCCGGAAGCAGTGCCAGGGAGGAGGGCTACACCTTC,CAGSSAREEGYTF
-,TRBV19,TRBJ1-5,-,TGTGCCGGATCCCCGGGACACCCCAATCAGCCCCAGCATTTT,CAGSPGHPNQPQHF
-,TRBV6-5,TRBJ2-7,-,TGTGCCAGCAGTACCCGGGACTCTCACTACGAGCAGTACTTC,CASSTRDSHYEQYF
-,TRBV18,TRBJ2-1,-,TGTGCCAGCTCACCCGGCGGATACAATGAGCAGTTCTTC,CASSPGGYNEQFF
TRBD1,TRBV10-3,TRBJ1-2,-,TGTGCCATCAGTAATCCGGGACAGGGGGGATATGGCTACACCTTC,CAISNPGQGGYGYTF
-,TRBV7-9,TRBJ1-2,once,TGTGCCAGCAGCCCCCAGGCAGGGAACTATGGCTACACCTTC,CASSPQAGNYGYTF
TRBD2,TRBV5-4,TRBJ2-5,few,TGTGCCAGCAGCTCCACCGGGACTAGCTTCGAGACCCAGTACTTC,CASSSTGTSFETQYF
-,TRBV14,TRBJ1-2,-,TGTGCCAGCAGCCAAGTGGGGGGGGCCCATGGCTACACCTTC,CASSQVGGAHGYTF
TRBD1,TRBV30,TRBJ2-2,few,TGTGCCTGGAGTGGCGAGGCGGGACAGGGGTTTCGGGCCGGGGAGCTGTTTTTT,CAWSGEAGQGFRAGELFF
TRBD2,TRBV7-9,TRBJ2-1,-,TGTGCCAGCAGCTTAATCGGGCTAGCGGGGAATGAGCAGTTCTTC,CASSLIGLAGNEQFF
-,TRBV6-4,TRBJ2-1,-,TGTGCCAGCAGTGACAACAAGGAGTTCTCCTACAATGAGCAGTTCTTC,CASSDNKEFSYNEQFF
-,TRBV25-1,TRBJ2-7,-,TGTGCCAGCAGTGAATTGGGGGCCGGGGAGCGGTACTTC,CASSELGAGERYF
TRBD2,TRBV10-2,TRBJ2-7,once,TGCGCCAGCAGTGAGCAGAGCGGGATTATCCACGAGCAGTACTTC,CASSEQSGIIHEQYF
-,TRBV2,TRBJ2-1,-,TGTGCCAGCAGTGAAGGTTCGGGTGAGCAGTTCTTC,CASSEGSGEQFF
-,TRBV19,TRBJ1-3,-,TGTGCCACCATGAGGGGGGGGGACCTCTCTGGAAACACCATATATTTT,CATMRGGDLSGNTIYF
-,TRBV5-1,TRBJ2-7,-,TGCGCCAGCAGCTTGTGGTCGGCCAGGGAGCAGTACTTC,CASSLWSAREQYF
-,TRBV19,TRBJ2-7,-,TGTGCCAGTAGTATAAGCAAGTGGTCCTACGAGCAGTACTTC,CASSISKWSYEQYF
-,TRBV7-9,TRBJ2-7,-,TGTGCCAGCAGCTTATCGTACGAGGGCGAGCAGTACTTC,CASSLSYEGEQYF